This record looks at one T cell receptor (beta chain) sequence and its context. The antigen remains undetermined. V was cut by 0 bases and J by 4 bases, with 16 bases left in between. The germline gives CDR1 KGHSH, CDR2 LQKENI. The CDR3 totals 17 residues. This record comes from a study of beta chain features in type 1 diabetes. Study results and caveats: Moderate but significant shortening of TCRB CDR3s was recorded in all four CD4+ subsets from Type 1 diabetes patients.

TCRB transcripts that were expressed got sequenced, as all of the isolated RNA had been reverse transcribed. Repertoires were generated with immunoSEQ multiplex PCR, while TCRdb's copy carries only in-frame clones and drops some. The data show roughly 100,000 clones, under 30% seen once. The sequence was collected from a woman aged 18-29 years with type 1 diabetes. The V call is TRBV18, the J call TRBJ1-5; TRBD1 is a possible D gene (5 bases). Sequencing was performed on central memory CD4+ T cells from blood. CDR3 sequence (DNA): TGTGCCAGCTCACCACCGGGCAGTGCGGGACTAAATCAGCCCCAGCATTTT. Amino acid sequence: CASSPPGSAGLNQPQHF.